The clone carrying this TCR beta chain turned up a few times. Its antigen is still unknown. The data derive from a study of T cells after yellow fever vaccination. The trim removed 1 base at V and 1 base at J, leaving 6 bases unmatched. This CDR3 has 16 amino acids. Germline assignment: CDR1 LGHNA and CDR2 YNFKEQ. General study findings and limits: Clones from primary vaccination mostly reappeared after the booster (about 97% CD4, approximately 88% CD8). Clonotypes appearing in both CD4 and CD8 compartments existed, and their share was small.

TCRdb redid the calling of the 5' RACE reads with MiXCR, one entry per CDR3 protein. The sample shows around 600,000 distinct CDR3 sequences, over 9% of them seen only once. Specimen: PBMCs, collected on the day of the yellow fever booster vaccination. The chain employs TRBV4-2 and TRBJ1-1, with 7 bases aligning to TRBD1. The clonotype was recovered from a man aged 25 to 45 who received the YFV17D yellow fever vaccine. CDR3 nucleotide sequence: TGTGCCAGCAGCCAAGCATGGACAGGCGCGAACACTGAAGCTTTCTTT. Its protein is CASSQAWTGANTEAFF.